The 5 T cell receptor beta chains given below trace back to one sample, sequenced in a study of T cell responses to AZD1222 COVID-19 vaccine (dated by TCRdb to about 2021). The time point tag for this specimen amounts to: baseline before first vaccination. What the treatment or condition label conveys for this sample: meningococcal conjugate vaccine given as trial control. Library preparation was by the immunoSEQ multiplex PCR assay. The table was pulled from immuneACCESS by TCRdb, which kept in-frame rearrangements only. Such tables lose some clones; where checked, under half of the loss comes from unresolved V genes, and the rest has no known cause. Within this sample are 150,000 or so clones, with less than 90% of them counted one time only. The top ten clones comprise roughly 5% of the sample. The sequences come from peripheral blood, collected on day 0 of MenACWY control vaccination. Receptor source: an adult in good health.

The rearrangement links TRBV3-1 (or the pseudogene TRBV3-2) to TRBJ1-4, with TRBD1 matching over 8 bases. The CDR3 spans 15 residues. The germline gives CDR1 LGHDT, CDR2 YNNKEL (reference sequence). Unmatched junction bases numbered 9, after V lost 4 bases and J lost 8 bases. Here the CDR3 reads CASSLRTGSAEKLFF. CDR3 bases: TGTGCCAGCAGCCTCCGGACAGGGTCCGCCGAAAAACTGTTTTTT.

As concerns this clone: The junction departs from the called germline gene at one end, perhaps through a read error. The chain recombines TRBV5-1 with TRBJ1-5, with a possible D match to TRBD1 (6 bases). The CDR3 loop spans 13 amino acids. Germline loops: CDR1 SGHRS, CDR2 YFSETQ. The CDR3 protein is CAGSLGGLQPQHF. CDR3 coding DNA: TGCGCCGGCAGCTTGGGGGGCCTTCAGCCCCAGCATTTT. The full variable domain, its missing parts supplied by reference TRBV5-1 and TRBJ1-5, is KAGVTQTPRYLIKTRGQQVTLSCSPISGHRSVSWYQQTPGQGLQFLFEYFSETQRNKGNFPGRFSGRQFSNSRSEMNVSTLELGDSALYLCAGSLGGLQPQHFGDGTRLSIL.

This chain joins TRBV11-2 and TRBJ2-1, with D unresolved. The germline V gene has CDR1 SGHAT and CDR2 FQNNGV. This CDR3 comprises 14 residues. The V gene lost 5 bases and the J gene lost 7 bases, with 15 bases spanning the gap. Here the CDR3 reads CASSRLPGRNEQFF. CDR3 bases: TGTGCCAGCAGCCGCCTACCCGGGCGGAATGAGCAGTTCTTC. The variable domain in full, completed from reference TRBV11-2 and TRBJ2-1, reads EAGVAQSPRYKIIEKRQSVAFWCNPISGHATLYWYQQILGQGPKLLIQFQNNGVVDDSQLPKDRFSAERLKGVDSTLKIQPAKLEDSAVYLCASSRLPGRNEQFFGPGTRLTVL.

This rearrangement joins TRBV7-2 to TRBJ2-5, with D unresolved. V was clipped by 5 bases and J by 5 bases, with 9 bases between them. Per the germline V gene, CDR1 is SGHTA and CDR2 is FQGNSA. The CDR3 has 12 residues. CDR3 sequence reads: CASSPLTETQYF. As DNA, the CDR3 is TGTGCCAGCAGCCCTCTTACGGAGACCCAGTACTTC.

The CDR3 nucleotides are TGTGCCAGCAGCTTAGGTTGGGAGAGCGCTAGCACAGATACGCAGTATTTT. Translation: CASSLGWESASTDTQYF. This chain uses TRBV7-8 with TRBJ2-3, with D tentatively TRBD2 (5 bases). Trimming pared 1 base from V and 0 bases from J, leaving 14 bases between. This CDR3 comprises 17 residues. CDR1 SGHVS and CDR2 FQNEAQ come from the germline V gene. The full variable domain, with the rest looked up from reference TRBV7-8 and TRBJ2-3, is GAGVSQSPRYKVAKRGQDVALRCDPISGHVSLFWYQQALGQGPEFLTYFQNEAQLDKSGLPSDRFFAERPEGSVSTLKIQRTQQEDSAVYLCASSLGWESASTDTQYFGPGTRLTVL.